The present T cell receptor (beta chain) was sequenced within a study of blood T cell repertoires in COVID-19. Study details: Whether acute or convalescent, the COVID-19 samples came from the United States, Italy and Spain. PBMCs, B-cell-depleted T cells, or T cells were the source of the cDNA or gDNA that made up the material.

Original handling: Nucleated cell counts were estimated from reference gene primer amplification. Assay: immunoSEQ multiplex PCR; the TCRdb copy retains only in-frame clones and omits some. The V and J calls and clone size were taken over from that table, and D and trimming were inferred from the DNA. Among 180,000 or so clones listed, approximately 88% were seen once. V was pared by 6 bases and J by 1 base, with 10 bases between. Germline V gene data show CDR1 as LNHDA and CDR2 as SQIVND (reference sequence). This CDR3 comprises 14 residues. The clonotype originates from a woman between 25 and 40 years old with acute or convalescent COVID-19. Sequenced material: peripheral blood. The chain employs TRBV19 and TRBJ1-5, with a possible D match to TRBD1 (6 bases). CDR3 in DNA: TGTGCCAGTAGCCGCACAGGGAGCAATCAGCCCCAGCATTTT. This sequence encodes CASSRTGSNQPQHF.